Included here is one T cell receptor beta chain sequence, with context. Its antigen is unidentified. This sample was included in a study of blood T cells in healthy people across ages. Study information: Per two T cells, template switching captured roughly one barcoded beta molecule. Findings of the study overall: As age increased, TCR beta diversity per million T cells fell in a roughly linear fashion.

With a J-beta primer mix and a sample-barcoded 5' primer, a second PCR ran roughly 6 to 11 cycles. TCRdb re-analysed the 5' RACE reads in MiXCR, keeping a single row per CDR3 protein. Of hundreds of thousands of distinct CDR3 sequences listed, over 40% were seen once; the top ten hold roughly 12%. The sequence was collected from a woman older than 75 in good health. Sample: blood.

The CDR3 is CASSSKQGAFIGELFF. The CDR3, as DNA: TGTGCCAGCAGCTCGAAGCAGGGGGCGTTCATCGGGGAGCTGTTTTTT. J is TRBJ2-2 and V is TRBV7-9, with 8 bases identical to TRBD1. CDR1 SEHNR and CDR2 FQNEAQ come from the germline V gene (reference sequence). Trimming removed 4 bases from V and 7 bases from J; junction bases left unmatched: 11. The CDR3 is 16 amino acids.